This passage covers 3 T cell receptor beta chains from one sample sequenced in a study of siplizumab effects on memory and regulatory T cells. The assay was immunoSEQ multiplex PCR, and TCRdb's table has in-frame clones only and misses some. Among around 110,000 clones listed, 90% to 95% were seen once. Specimen: non-Treg CD4+ T cells sorted from blood. These receptors all stem from a human donor in good health.

This clone was observed once. This chain uses TRBV15 with TRBJ2-1, with 9 bases identical to TRBD1. V gave up 1 base and J gave up 2 bases; unmatched junction bases: 0. Germline CDR1 reads LNHNV; CDR2 reads YYDKDF (reference sequence). The CDR3 spans 15 residues. The CDR3 DNA follows: TGTGCCACCAGCAGAGGACAGGGGGCCTACAATGAGCAGTTCTTC. Its translation: CATSRGQGAYNEQFF.

The gene calls are TRBV27 and TRBJ2-2; 13 bases match TRBD2. CDR1 MNHEY and CDR2 SMNVEV come from the germline V gene (reference sequence). The V gene end was trimmed by 7 bases and the J gene end by 5 bases; junction bases not matched to a gene: 7. The CDR3 totals 16 residues. CDR3 loop: CASTRLAGGKTGELFF. The DNA for the CDR3 is TGTGCCAGCACGCGACTAGCGGGAGGAAAAACCGGGGAGCTGTTTTTT.

This rearrangement joins TRBV6-6 to TRBJ2-5; maybe TRBD1 (5 bases). The CDR3 is made up of 12 amino acids. CDR1 is MNHNY and CDR2 is SVGAGI in the germline V gene (reference sequence). Trimming removed 6 bases at V and 5 bases at J, with 10 bases between. The chain's CDR3 is CASSGRAETQYF. The CDR3 nucleotides read TGTGCCAGCAGCGGCAGGGCGGAGACCCAGTACTTC.